One TCR beta chain is described in this entry. Its specificity is unknown. This specimen belongs to a study of OX40 agonist ivuxolimab in advanced cancers. Study at large: Mean age approximately 59 years, range about 23 to 80; around 80% male. Among those treated, three patients had partial responses, one with hepatocellular carcinoma and two with cutaneous melanoma.

Points from the study as a whole: Some patients without response likewise showed low normalized clonal expansion. Antigen specificity remained undetermined for the expanded peripheral T cells.

The protocol was immunoSEQ multiplex PCR, while the TCRdb copy is restricted to in-frame clones and leaves out a portion. In the table there are some 69,000 clones, 90% to 95% of which are singletons. This clonotype originated in an adult with an advanced solid tumor such as melanoma, head and neck, liver or kidney cancer. Sequences were derived from CD4+ or CD8+ T cells sorted from blood, sampled in a trial of the OX40 agonist ivuxolimab.

The DNA of the CDR3 is TGTGCCAGCAGCTTTCACCTGACTAGCGGGAGGGCTGCAGATACGCAGTATTTT. This translates into CASSFHLTSGRAADTQYF. The chain joins TRBV7-9 to TRBJ2-3; 14 bases are shared with TRBD2. Germline CDR1 SEHNR, CDR2 FQNEAQ (reference sequence). J was trimmed by 4 bases and V by 3 bases; bases with no gene match: 9. The CDR3 contains 18 residues.